These 31 T cell receptor beta chains came from one sample sequenced in a study of siplizumab effects on memory and regulatory T cells. Produced via immunoSEQ multiplex PCR; TCRdb's table is partial and in-frame only. The data show some 52,000 clones, about 97% seen once. Sequences were obtained from naive CD4+ T cells sorted from blood. These receptors originate from a human donor in good health.

Only one count was recorded for this clone. V and J are TRBV10-3 and TRBJ2-1; D is possibly TRBD2 (5 bases). Germline CDR1 is ENHRY and CDR2 is SYGVKD. CDR3 length equals 14 residues. V shed 0 bases and J shed 9 bases, with 12 bases lying between them. CDR3 nucleotide sequence: TGTGCCATCAGTGAGTCTGGACTGACTGCTGAGCAGTTCTTC. Protein sequence: CAISESGLTAEQFF.

This rearrangement joins TRBV7-2 to TRBJ2-3; D assignment may be TRBD1 or TRBD2 (5 bases each). V shed 5 bases and J shed 2 bases, with 17 bases lying between them. CDR3 size: 16 residues. Germline V gene sequence: CDR1 SGHTA, CDR2 FQGNSA. DNA of the CDR3: TGTGCCAGCAGCCAATACAGGCGCGGGCTCACAGATACGCAGTATTTT. Protein sequence: CASSQYRRGLTDTQYF. Full variable domain (missing parts from reference TRBV7-2 and TRBJ2-3): GAGVSQSPSNKVTEKGKDVELRCDPISGHTALYWYRQSLGQGLEFLIYFQGNSAPDKSGLPSDRFSAERTGGSVSTLTIQRTQQEDSAVYLCASSQYRRGLTDTQYFGPGTRLTVL.

This clone was observed once. The chain has TRBV7-2 and TRBJ2-7; TRBD1 might be the D (6 bases). In germline, CDR1 is SGHTA, CDR2 FQGNSA. This CDR3 contains 14 residues. The V gene lost 3 bases and the J gene lost 5 bases, with 14 bases spanning the gap. The CDR3 loop reads CASSFLQGSDEQYF. The CDR3 DNA reads as TGTGCCAGCAGCTTCTTACAGGGATCGGACGAGCAGTACTTC.

V gene TRBV4-3 combines with J gene TRBJ2-7, with 11 nucleotides matching TRBD2. From germline, CDR1 is LGHNA and CDR2 YSLEER. The junction had 13 bases not matched to a gene; V was cut back by 0 bases and J by 0 bases. CDR3 length equals 20 residues. The CDR3 reads CASSQDSTRLAGGHSYEQYF. The CDR3 nucleotides read TGCGCCAGCAGCCAAGATTCGACTCGTCTAGCGGGAGGTCACTCCTACGAGCAGTACTTC.

The rearrangement uses TRBV6-1 and TRBJ2-5, with D hard to call. Germline V gene sequence: CDR1 MNHNS, CDR2 SASEGT. Deletions cut 6 bases from V and 5 bases from J, with 7 bases between. The CDR3 is 11 amino acids. The CDR3 reads CASSHPETQYF. The CDR3 DNA reads TGTGCCAGCAGCCACCCGGAGACCCAGTACTTC.

This chain uses TRBV11-3 with TRBJ2-1; D is undetermined. From germline, CDR1 is SGHNT and CDR2 YENEEA. The CDR3 is 13 amino acids. The germline V and J ends were trimmed by 2 bases and 9 bases, with 11 bases remaining between them. The CDR3 nucleotides are TGTGCCAGCAGCTTAACCCATGTTTCTGAGCAGTTCTTC. Its protein product is CASSLTHVSEQFF.

This clone was detected once. The chain has TRBV9 and TRBJ2-2, with D possibly being TRBD2 (6 bases). CDR1 is SGDLS, CDR2 YYNGEE, per germline. Trimming took 0 bases from V and 4 from J, leaving 10 bases between them. The CDR3 has 15 amino acids. The DNA for the CDR3 is TGTGCCAGCAGCGTAGAGGGACTGGTCACCGGGGAGCTGTTTTTT. It yields the protein CASSVEGLVTGELFF. The full variable domain, its missing parts supplied by reference TRBV9 and TRBJ2-2, is DSGVTQTPKHLITATGQRVTLRCSPRSGDLSVYWYQQSLDQGLQFLIQYYNGEERAKGNILERFSAQQFPDLHSELNLSSLELGDSALYFCASSVEGLVTGELFFGEGSRLTVL.

This chain connects TRBV5-4 to TRBJ1-2; D remains ambiguous. Trimming pared 2 bases from V and 2 bases from J, leaving 10 bases between. The CDR3 is made up of 14 amino acids. The germline V gene encodes CDR1 SGHNT and CDR2 YYREEE (reference sequence). The CDR3 DNA is TGTGCCAGCAGCTTTGCCCCGGCCAACTATGGCTACACCTTC. Translation: CASSFAPANYGYTF.

J is TRBJ2-7 and V is TRBV6-1; unclear D gene. V was pared by 0 bases and J by 7 bases, with 10 bases between. The CDR3 is made up of 13 amino acids. Looked up from germline, CDR1 is MNHNS and CDR2 is SASEGT. The CDR3 DNA follows: TGTGCCAGCAGTGAAGCACCGGATCTGGAGCAGTACTTC. Translating it yields CASSEAPDLEQYF.

This chain's CDR3 is CASSYDGLGNTIYF. The CDR3 DNA reads as TGTGCCAGCAGTTACGATGGGTTAGGAAACACCATATATTTT. The chain recombines TRBV6-5 with TRBJ1-3; D unclear. Germline CDR1 and CDR2: MNHEY and SVGAGI. This CDR3 is 14 amino acids long. The germline V and J ends were trimmed by 2 bases and 4 bases, with 9 bases remaining between them.

This clone is a singleton in its sample. Here the CDR3 DNA reads TGTGCCAGCAGCTTGGTAAGCTACGAGCAGTACTTC. Protein sequence: CASSLVSYEQYF. V gene TRBV5-6 combines with J gene TRBJ2-7; D gene unclear. In germline, CDR1 is SGHDT, CDR2 YYEEEE. The CDR3 sequence is 12 residues long. The ends were cut back, 0 bases at V and 3 bases at J, with 4 bases in the middle.

This rearrangement joins TRBV30 to TRBJ1-2; no definite D call. CDR1 GTSNPN and CDR2 SVGIG come from the germline V gene (reference sequence). V was shortened by 2 bases and J by 0 bases, with 10 bases between the two germline ends. CDR3 size: 14 residues. The DNA for the CDR3 is TGTGCCTGGAGTCCCGGCCGAGCTAACTATGGCTACACCTTC. This sequence encodes CAWSPGRANYGYTF.

The rearrangement joins TRBV4-1 to TRBJ1-1; no reliable D call. CDR3 length: 13 residues. Germline V gives CDR1 MGHRA, CDR2 YSYEKL. V lost 2 bases, J lost 6 bases, and 10 bases lay in between. The CDR3 DNA reads as TGCGCCAGCAGCCAAAGTCTCGTCGCTGAAGCTTTCTTT. Translation: CASSQSLVAEAFF.

The CDR3 DNA is TGCGCCAGCAGCTTGGTAACTAGCGGGAGCTACGAGCAGTACTTC. Protein sequence: CASSLVTSGSYEQYF. The chain recombines TRBV5-1 with TRBJ2-7, with 11 bases that match TRBD2. The germline gives CDR1 SGHRS, CDR2 YFSETQ. The CDR3 covers 15 residues. The J segment lost 3 bases and the V segment lost 0 bases, leaving 2 bases of the junction unmatched.

This clone was recorded only once. V usage is TRBV27 and J usage is TRBJ2-6; D is uncertain. V gave up 2 bases and J gave up 2 bases, with 10 bases separating them. The CDR3 runs 16 residues. Germline V gene sequence: CDR1 MNHEY, CDR2 SMNVEV (reference sequence). This CDR3 reads CASSLVRTPGANVLTF. The CDR3 DNA is TGTGCCAGCAGTTTAGTGCGGACCCCTGGGGCCAACGTCCTGACTTTC. The whole variable domain, remainder taken from reference TRBV27 and TRBJ2-6, is EAQVTQNPRYLITVTGKKLTVTCSQNMNHEYMSWYRQDPGLGLRQIYYSMNVEVTDKGDVPEGYKVSRKEKRNFPLILESPSPNQTSLYFCASSLVRTPGANVLTFGAGSRLTVL.

The rearrangement links TRBV11-3 to TRBJ1-1, with D tentatively TRBD1 (5 bases). Trimming pared 5 bases from V and 4 bases from J, leaving 14 bases between. CDR3 length: 14 residues. Germline-derived CDR1 and CDR2 are SGHNT and YENEEA. The CDR3 is CASSPSQGGTEAFF. The CDR3 nucleotides read TGTGCCAGCAGCCCGTCCCAGGGAGGCACTGAAGCTTTCTTT.

V usage is TRBV18 and J usage is TRBJ2-3; D remains ambiguous. There are 14 residues in the CDR3. V lost 6 bases to trimming and J lost 0 bases, with 10 bases between them. CDR1 KGHSH and CDR2 LQKENI come from the germline V gene. CDR3 bases: TGTGCCAGCTCTGGCGACCTGAGCACAGATACGCAGTATTTT. This encodes CASSGDLSTDTQYF.

V is TRBV7-2 and J is TRBJ2-2, with 7 bases lining up with TRBD2. Trimming cost V 5 bases and J 0 bases; bases outside gene matches: 6. This CDR3 has 16 residues. CDR1 is SGHTA, CDR2 FQGNSA, per germline. CDR3 residues: CASSDPSGPNTGELFF. DNA for the CDR3: TGTGCCAGCAGCGACCCTAGCGGACCGAACACCGGGGAGCTGTTTTTT.

The sample holds one count of this clone. This chain joins TRBV6-5 and TRBJ1-1; D unclear. The germline V gene has CDR1 MNHEY and CDR2 SVGAGI. V was trimmed by 7 bases and J by 1 base, leaving 13 bases between them. The CDR3 consists of 14 residues. The CDR3 sequence is CASKRWVRNTEAFF. The CDR3 bases are TGTGCCAGCAAAAGGTGGGTGAGGAACACTGAAGCTTTCTTT.

The genes are TRBV4-3 and TRBJ1-3; D gene ambiguous. In germline, CDR1 is LGHNA, CDR2 YSLEER. This CDR3 has 16 residues. V lost 4 bases and J 0 bases, leaving 13 bases between the germline ends. CDR3 nucleotide sequence: TGCGCCAGCAGCCCCGACCGAGCTGGCTCTGGAAACACCATATATTTT. As protein: CASSPDRAGSGNTIYF.

The V and J genes are TRBV18 and TRBJ1-5; D possibly corresponds to TRBD1 (5 bases). Trimming cost V 0 bases and J 2 bases, with 17 bases left between them. The CDR3 runs 18 residues. Germline V gene lookup returns CDR1 KGHSH and CDR2 LQKENI. This chain's CDR3 is CASSPPPPGHIGNQPQHF. In DNA, the CDR3 is TGTGCCAGCTCACCACCCCCCCCAGGGCATATTGGCAATCAGCCCCAGCATTTT.

This clone was recorded only once. The CDR3 spells CASSDRPQGAFF. The DNA of the CDR3 is TGTGCCAGTAGCGACAGGCCCCAGGGAGCTTTCTTT. The rearrangement links TRBV19 to TRBJ1-1; weak D call: TRBD1 (6 bases). The CDR3 has 12 residues. Germline CDR1 is LNHDA and CDR2 is SQIVND (reference sequence). Deletions cut 6 bases from V and 10 bases from J, with 15 bases between.

The chain uses TRBV11-3 and TRBJ2-5; D is ambiguous. Trimming pared 4 bases from V and 1 base from J, leaving 7 bases between. From germline, CDR1 is SGHNT and CDR2 YENEEA. The CDR3 consists of 13 residues. CDR3 residues: CASSSALQETQYF. DNA of the CDR3: TGTGCCAGCAGCTCAGCCCTCCAAGAGACCCAGTACTTC.

The V and J genes are TRBV30 and TRBJ1-6, with a tentative D call TRBD1 (5 bases). The CDR3 has 15 residues. Trimming removed 0 bases at V and 8 bases at J, with 14 bases between. Germline V gives CDR1 GTSNPN, CDR2 SVGIG (reference sequence). The CDR3 nucleotides are TGTGCCTGGAGTGTAGGGGCTCGACCCCATTCACCCCTCCACTTT. Translated, it gives CAWSVGARPHSPLHF.

The CDR3 region has the DNA TGTGCCAGTATCCCGACAGGGATGAGCACTGAAGCTTTCTTT. Encoded protein: CASIPTGMSTEAFF. The chain employs TRBV19 and TRBJ1-1; the match to TRBD1 covers 7 bases. Trimming removed 7 bases from V and 4 bases from J; junction bases left unmatched: 9. CDR1 is LNHDA, CDR2 SQIVND, per germline (reference sequence). The CDR3 runs to 14 residues.

J is TRBJ2-1 and V is TRBV5-1, with D hard to call. The germline V gene has CDR1 SGHRS and CDR2 YFSETQ. The length of the CDR3 is 15 residues. V lost 4 bases and J lost 0, with 11 bases in between. DNA of the CDR3: TGCGCCAGCAGCCCTGGTGGCGACTCCTACAATGAGCAGTTCTTC. This translates into CASSPGGDSYNEQFF.

The chain recombines TRBV7-2 with TRBJ2-7, with D hard to call. CDR3 length: 17 residues. V was trimmed by 1 base and J by 4 bases, leaving 20 bases between them. Germline V gene sequence: CDR1 SGHTA, CDR2 FQGNSA. This CDR3 reads CASSLGVNSKGIYEQYF. DNA for the CDR3: TGTGCCAGCAGCTTAGGGGTTAATAGCAAAGGGATTTACGAGCAGTACTTC.

The rearrangement joins TRBV21-1 to TRBJ2-1; the D call in the table, TRBD2, was not verified against the DNA. TRBV21-1 is a recognized pseudogene. The CDR3 is 19 residues long. This chain's CDR3 is CASSKDRSGRAQGGNEQFF. CDR3 bases: TGTGCCAGCAGCAAAGACAGGAGCGGGAGGGCCCAGGGGGGTAATGAGCAGTTCTTC.

In its sample, this clone was seen once. The chain links TRBV4-1 to TRBJ2-6; tentatively, D is TRBD2 (5 bases). Germline V CDR1 and CDR2: MGHRA, YSYEKL. The CDR3 runs 19 residues. V was trimmed by 0 bases and J by 1 base, leaving 16 bases between them. The CDR3 protein is CASSQELRAERSGANVLTF. In DNA, the CDR3 is TGCGCCAGCAGCCAAGAACTCCGAGCGGAACGATCTGGGGCCAACGTCCTGACTTTC.

The gene calls are TRBV5-1 and TRBJ2-5; D uncertain. The CDR3 extends over 12 amino acids. Looked up from germline, CDR1 is SGHRS and CDR2 is YFSETQ. Trimming cost V 0 bases and J 1 base, with 1 base left between them. DNA of the CDR3: TGCGCCAGCAGCTTGGCCCAAGAGACCCAGTACTTC. Translating gives CASSLAQETQYF.

The genes are TRBV28 and TRBJ1-2, with TRBD1 matching over 11 bases. V lost 4 bases, J lost 3 bases, and 4 bases stayed unmatched. CDR3 length: 15 amino acids. In germline, CDR1 is MDHEN, CDR2 SYDVKM. The CDR3 nucleotides are TGTGCCAGCAGTTACGGGGGACAGGGGGACTATGGCTACACCTTC. Amino acids: CASSYGGQGDYGYTF.